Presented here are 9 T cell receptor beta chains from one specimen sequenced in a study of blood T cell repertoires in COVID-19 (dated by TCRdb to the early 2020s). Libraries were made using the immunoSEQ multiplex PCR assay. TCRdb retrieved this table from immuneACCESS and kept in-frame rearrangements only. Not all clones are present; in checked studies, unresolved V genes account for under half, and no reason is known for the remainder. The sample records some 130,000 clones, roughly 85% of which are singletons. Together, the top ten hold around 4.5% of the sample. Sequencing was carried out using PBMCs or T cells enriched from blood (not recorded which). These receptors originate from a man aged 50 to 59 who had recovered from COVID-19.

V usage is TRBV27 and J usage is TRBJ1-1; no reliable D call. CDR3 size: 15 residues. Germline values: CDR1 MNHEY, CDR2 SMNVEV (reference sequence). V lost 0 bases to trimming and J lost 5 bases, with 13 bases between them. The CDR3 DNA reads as TGTGCCAGCAGTTTATCGGTTTCGCTGCGGACTGAAGCTTTCTTT. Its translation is CASSLSVSLRTEAFF.

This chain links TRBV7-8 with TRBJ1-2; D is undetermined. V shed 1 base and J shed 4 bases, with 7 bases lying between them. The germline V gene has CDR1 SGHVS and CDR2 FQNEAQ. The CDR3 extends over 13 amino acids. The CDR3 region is CASSLVSSYGYTF. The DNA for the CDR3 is TGTGCCAGCAGCTTAGTTTCCAGCTATGGCTACACCTTC.

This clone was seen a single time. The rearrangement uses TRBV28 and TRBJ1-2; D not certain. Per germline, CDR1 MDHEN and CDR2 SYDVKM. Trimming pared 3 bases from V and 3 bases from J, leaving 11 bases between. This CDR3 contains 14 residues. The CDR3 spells CASSFPVRDYGYTF. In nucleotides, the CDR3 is TGTGCCAGCAGTTTTCCTGTGCGGGACTATGGCTACACCTTC.

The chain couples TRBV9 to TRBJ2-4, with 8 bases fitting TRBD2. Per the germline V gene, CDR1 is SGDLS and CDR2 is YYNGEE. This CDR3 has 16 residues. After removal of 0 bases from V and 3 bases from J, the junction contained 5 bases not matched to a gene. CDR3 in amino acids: CASSVAGGFSKNIQYF. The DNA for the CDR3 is TGTGCCAGCAGCGTAGCGGGGGGGTTTAGCAAAAACATTCAGTACTTC.

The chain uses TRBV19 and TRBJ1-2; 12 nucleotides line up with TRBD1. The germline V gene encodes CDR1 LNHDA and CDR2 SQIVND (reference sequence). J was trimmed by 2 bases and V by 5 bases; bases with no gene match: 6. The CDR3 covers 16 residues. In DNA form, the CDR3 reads TGTGCCAGTAGTTCCACCGGGACAGGGGGCAACTATGGCTACACCTTC. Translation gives CASSSTGTGGNYGYTF.

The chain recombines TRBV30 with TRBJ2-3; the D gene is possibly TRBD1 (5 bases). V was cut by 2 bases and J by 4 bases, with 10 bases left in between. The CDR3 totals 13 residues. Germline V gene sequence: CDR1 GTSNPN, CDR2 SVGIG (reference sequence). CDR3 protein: CAWSKGLPDTQYF. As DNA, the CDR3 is TGTGCCTGGAGTAAGGGGTTACCAGATACGCAGTATTTT.

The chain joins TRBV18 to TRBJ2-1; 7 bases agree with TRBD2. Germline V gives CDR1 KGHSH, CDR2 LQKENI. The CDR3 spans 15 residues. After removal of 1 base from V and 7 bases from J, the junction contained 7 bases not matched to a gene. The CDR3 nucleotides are TGTGCCAGCTCACCACTGATGGGAGGGGATAATGAGCAGTTCTTC. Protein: CASSPLMGGDNEQFF.

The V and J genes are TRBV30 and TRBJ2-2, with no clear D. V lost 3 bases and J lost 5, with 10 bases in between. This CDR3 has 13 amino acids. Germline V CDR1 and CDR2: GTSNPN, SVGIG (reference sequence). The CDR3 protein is CAWRATETGELFF. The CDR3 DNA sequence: TGTGCCTGGAGAGCGACGGAAACCGGGGAGCTGTTTTTT. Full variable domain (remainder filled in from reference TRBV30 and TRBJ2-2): SQTIHQWPATLVQPVGSPLSLECTVEGTSNPNLYWYRQAAGRGLQLLFYSVGIGQISSEVPQNLSASRPQDRQFILSSKKLLLSDSGFYLCAWRATETGELFFGEGSRLTVL.

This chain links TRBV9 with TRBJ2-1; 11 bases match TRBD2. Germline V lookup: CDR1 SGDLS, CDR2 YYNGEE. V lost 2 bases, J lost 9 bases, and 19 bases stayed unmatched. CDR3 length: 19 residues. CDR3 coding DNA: TGTGCCAGCAGCGTCACACCGGTGGGGGTAGCGGGAGGGCCAGGTGAGCAGTTCTTC. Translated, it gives CASSVTPVGVAGGPGEQFF. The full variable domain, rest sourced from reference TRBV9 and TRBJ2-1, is DSGVTQTPKHLITATGQRVTLRCSPRSGDLSVYWYQQSLDQGLQFLIQYYNGEERAKGNILERFSAQQFPDLHSELNLSSLELGDSALYFCASSVTPVGVAGGPGEQFFGPGTRLTVL.